The 31 T cell receptor beta chains reported below all come from one sample, sequenced in a study of liver allograft versus peripheral blood T cells. Turning to the study itself: Within transplanted livers, the T cell receptor repertoires were examined and compared against the repertoires present in the peripheral blood of liver transplant recipients.

TCRdb independently ran MiXCR on the reads; one entry per CDR3 protein. The sample lists approximately 9,100 distinct CDR3 sequences, 15% occurring once. These receptors originate from a human patient who had a liver transplant. Certain T cells may be donor cells from the graft.

This clonotype counts as medium-sized. J is TRBJ1-5 and V is TRBV10-3; 9 bases fit TRBD1. The J segment lost 2 bases and the V segment lost 4 bases, leaving 12 bases of the junction unmatched. The CDR3 spans 18 residues. Per the germline V gene, CDR1 is ENHRY and CDR2 is SYGVKD. The CDR3, as DNA: TGTGCCATCAGTGCAACCGGGACAGGGCCGACTCGCAATCAGCCCCAGCATTTT. Its translation: CAISATGTGPTRNQPQHF.

This clonotype showed up just once. One base away lies a much larger clone, so this may be a sequencing read error. The chain employs TRBV6-2 or TRBV6-3 and TRBJ2-5; D unclear. The CDR3 covers 12 residues. Germline assignment: CDR1 MNHEY and CDR2 SVGEGT. The chain's CDR3 is CASSYREEIQYF. The CDR3 DNA sequence: TGTGCCAGCAGTTACCGAGAAGAGATCCAGTACTTC.

The V call is TRBV20-1, the J call TRBJ2-1; 13 nucleotides agree with TRBD2. The CDR3 is 14 residues long. Trimming at V came to 6 bases and at J to 9 bases, leaving 8 bases not matched to a gene. Germline CDR1 reads DFQATT; CDR2 reads SNEGSKA (reference sequence). CDR3 region: CSAPRLAGGGEQFF. In nucleotides, the CDR3 is TGCAGTGCCCCCAGACTAGCGGGAGGAGGTGAGCAGTTCTTC.

This clonotype is deemed medium-sized. V and J are TRBV29-1 and TRBJ1-1; no clear D gene. V lost 4 bases, J lost 4 bases, and 7 bases lay in between. The germline CDR1 and CDR2 sequences are SQVTM and ANQGSEA. The CDR3 is 11 residues long. CDR3 sequence: CSVVGITEAFF. CDR3 nucleotides: TGCAGCGTTGTAGGTATCACTGAAGCTTTCTTT.

Here the CDR3 reads CASSVNYGNTIYF. In nucleotides, the CDR3 is TGTGCCAGCAGCGTCAATTACGGAAACACCATATATTTT. The V call is TRBV11-2, the J call TRBJ1-3; D uncertain. The CDR3 contains 13 residues. The germline gives CDR1 SGHAT, CDR2 FQNNGV. Trimming stripped 5 bases from V and 4 bases from J, with 9 bases between.

In its sample, this clonotype is medium-sized. V is TRBV6-6 and J is TRBJ1-6; D gene unclear. V was cut by 6 bases and J by 10 bases, with 10 bases left in between. Per germline, CDR1 MNHNY and CDR2 SVGAGI (reference sequence). The CDR3 contains 12 residues. DNA of the CDR3: TGTGCCAGCAGACCGGAAGGGTCACCCCTCCACTTT. This translates into CASRPEGSPLHF.

This chain connects TRBV12-3 or TRBV12-4 to TRBJ1-1, with TRBD1 as a possible D gene (5 bases). This CDR3 has 14 amino acids. V lost 1 base, J lost 0 bases, and 6 bases lay in between. The CDR3 region has the DNA TGTGCCAGCAGTTTAGGGGGGGTGAACACTGAAGCTTTCTTT. Protein: CASSLGGVNTEAFF.

In its sample, this clonotype is medium-sized (0.01 to 0.1%). The chain combines TRBV19 with TRBJ2-6, with no clear D. This CDR3 region has 13 residues. The V end lost 6 bases, the J end lost 1 base, and 4 bases lay between the germline ends. The germline V gene encodes CDR1 LNHDA and CDR2 SQIVND (reference sequence). CDR3 in DNA: TGTGCCAGTAGGGCATCTGGGGCCAACGTCCTGACTTTC. Protein sequence: CASRASGANVLTF.

This clonotype is categorized as medium-sized. The gene calls are TRBV30 and TRBJ1-2; D remains unclear. V lost 2 bases, J lost 5 bases, and 9 bases lay in between. Germline V gene data show CDR1 as GTSNPN and CDR2 as SVGIG (reference sequence). The CDR3 extends over 12 amino acids. CDR3 DNA: TGTGCCTGGAGTTTACTTGGGTATGGCTACACCTTC. Amino acids: CAWSLLGYGYTF.

At least ten counts were recorded for this clonotype. This rearrangement joins TRBV6-1 to TRBJ1-1; D gene ambiguous. V was cut by 0 bases and J by 6 bases, with 17 bases left in between. Looked up from germline, CDR1 is MNHNS and CDR2 is SASEGT. The CDR3 is made up of 16 amino acids. The CDR3 DNA sequence: TGTGCCAGCAGTGAAGCGCAACGGTCTCCGCTCGCTGAAGCTTTCTTT. Its translation: CASSEAQRSPLAEAFF.

This clonotype was seen a handful of times. The chain employs TRBV20-1 and TRBJ2-1; 8 nucleotides line up with TRBD2. The CDR3 consists of 16 residues. V was pared by 1 base and J by 2 bases, with 7 bases of the junction left unmatched. Germline loops: CDR1 DFQATT, CDR2 SNEGSKA (reference sequence). The CDR3: CSARASGPEAYNEQFF. CDR3 DNA sequence: TGCAGTGCTAGAGCTAGCGGGCCAGAGGCCTACAATGAGCAGTTCTTC.

Judged by abundance, this clonotype is large. The gene calls are TRBV27 and TRBJ1-6, with a weak D call TRBD1 (5 bases). Germline values: CDR1 MNHEY, CDR2 SMNVEV (reference sequence). The V end was cut by 8 bases, the J end by 7 bases, with 9 bases between. The CDR3 has 12 residues. CDR3 in DNA: TGTGCCAGCGGCCGACAGAATTCACCCCTCCACTTT. This encodes CASGRQNSPLHF.

This clonotype rates as medium-sized. The V and J genes are TRBV13 and TRBJ1-2; D is perhaps TRBD1 (5 bases). In germline, CDR1 is PRHDT, CDR2 FYEKMQ (reference sequence). Trimming stripped 3 bases from V and 10 bases from J, with 12 bases between. The CDR3 contains 12 residues. In DNA, the CDR3 is TGTGCCAGCAGCTTCTCCAGGGATTTCTACACCTTC. It translates to CASSFSRDFYTF. Full variable domain (outside the CDR3, taken from reference TRBV13 and TRBJ1-2): AAGVIQSPRHLIKEKRETATLKCYPIPRHDTVYWYQQGPGQDPQFLISFYEKMQSDKGSIPDRFSAQQFSDYHSELNMSSLELGDSALYFCASSFSRDFYTFGSGTRLTVV.

The rearrangement joins TRBV6-5 to TRBJ1-1; 7 bases agree with TRBD1. V was pared by 7 bases and J by 1 base, with 6 bases of the junction left unmatched. In germline, CDR1 is MNHEY, CDR2 SVGAGI. The CDR3 covers 14 residues. CDR3 in DNA: TGTGCCAGCATCCCACAGGGGAGGAACACTGAAGCTTTCTTT. Protein product: CASIPQGRNTEAFF.

The gene calls are TRBV12-5 and TRBJ2-5; 7 bases are a match to TRBD1. The CDR3 loop spans 15 amino acids. Germline V gene data show CDR1 as LGHNT and CDR2 as FRNRAP. The junction had 8 bases not matched to a gene; V was cut back by 2 bases and J by 5 bases. CDR3 sequence reads: CASGLNRDRRETQYF. The CDR3, as DNA: TGTGCTAGTGGTTTGAATCGGGACAGAAGGGAGACCCAGTACTTC.

This clonotype was seen repeatedly, ten times or more. The rearrangement uses TRBV12-3 or TRBV12-4 and TRBJ1-5; unclear D gene. The CDR3 contains 14 residues. Trimming removed 7 bases at V and 7 bases at J, with 17 bases between. CDR3: CASTPSGVGQPQHF. The DNA of the CDR3 is TGTGCCAGCACCCCATCTGGGGTTGGACAGCCCCAGCATTTT.

Of note for this clonotype: An end of the junction does not agree with germline; a read error may underlie this. The rearrangement uses TRBV20-1 and TRBJ2-1; TRBD2 matches 10 bases. The CDR3 totals 14 residues. Germline V gene sequence: CDR1 DFQATT, CDR2 SNEGSKA (reference sequence). Here the CDR3 DNA reads TGCAATGCTAGTCGGACTAGCGGTAACAATGAGCAGTTCTTC. It is translated as CNASRTSGNNEQFF.

This rearrangement joins TRBV20-1 to TRBJ2-1, with D uncertain. There are 13 residues in the CDR3. Per the germline V gene, CDR1 is DFQATT and CDR2 is SNEGSKA (reference sequence). V lost 0 bases to trimming and J lost 12 bases, with 15 bases between them. As DNA, the CDR3 is TGCAGTGCTAGAGATCGGACGTCCGGTGGGCAGTTCTTC. Translated, it gives CSARDRTSGGQFF.

The V call is TRBV28, the J call TRBJ1-5; D is ambiguous. The CDR3 length is 15 residues. The germline V gene encodes CDR1 MDHEN and CDR2 SYDVKM. V lost 1 base and J 3 bases, leaving 10 bases between the germline ends. Here the CDR3 reads CASSLSGGNNQPQHF. The CDR3 DNA is TGTGCCAGCAGTTTATCAGGTGGTAACAATCAGCCCCAGCATTTT.

By share, this clonotype counts as medium-sized (0.01 to 0.1%). This chain uses TRBV6-1 with TRBJ1-6; D gene ambiguous. The CDR3 is 15 amino acids. Germline V gene sequence: CDR1 MNHNS, CDR2 SASEGT. V was trimmed by 2 bases and J by 10 bases, leaving 15 bases between them. This CDR3 is CASSERDTVGSPLHF. Written as DNA, the CDR3 is TGTGCCAGCAGTGAACGAGACACCGTAGGGTCACCCCTCCACTTT.

The chain uses TRBV6-5 and TRBJ1-5; D is unresolved. Germline V gene data show CDR1 as MNHEY and CDR2 as SVGAGI. This CDR3 is built from 13 residues. V lost 5 bases, J lost 2 bases, and 7 bases lay in between. CDR3 bases: TGTGCCAGCAGTCTCTGGGGCAATCAGCCCCAGCATTTT. Translated: CASSLWGNQPQHF.

This clonotype has a handful of counts. This chain joins TRBV12-3 or TRBV12-4 and TRBJ2-5; D might be TRBD1 or TRBD2, each matching 6 bases. This CDR3 has 15 residues. Trimming removed 8 bases from V and 4 bases from J, with 20 bases in between. Here the CDR3 reads CASVDQAGGGETQYF. CDR3 bases: TGTGCCAGCGTAGACCAGGCCGGAGGGGGAGAGACCCAGTACTTC.

Concerning this clonotype: With a much larger clone just one base away, this may be a read error. This chain uses TRBV11-1 with TRBJ1-3; perhaps TRBD1 as D (6 bases). This CDR3 comprises 14 residues. Germline V gene sequence: CDR1 SGHAT, CDR2 FQDESV (reference sequence). The CDR3 spells CVTSDRSSGNTIYF. CDR3 in DNA: TGTGTCACCTCGGACAGATCCTCTGGAAACACCATATATTTT.

In its sample, this clonotype is medium-sized (0.01 to 0.1%). The rearrangement links TRBV6-1 to TRBJ2-1; TRBD2 aligns across 15 bases. This CDR3 is 20 amino acids long. The V segment lost 5 bases and the J segment 3 bases; nucleotides outside the gene matches: 14. Germline lookup yields CDR1 MNHNS and CDR2 SASEGT. CDR3 loop: CASSHTRTSGRGVNYNEQFF. CDR3 in DNA: TGTGCCAGCAGTCATACCCGGACTAGCGGGAGGGGAGTGAACTACAATGAGCAGTTCTTC.

This clonotype is labeled as medium-sized (0.01 to 0.1%). J is TRBJ1-6 and V is TRBV27; no reliable D call. The CDR3 consists of 15 residues. Per germline, CDR1 MNHEY and CDR2 SMNVEV (reference sequence). V dropped 7 bases and J dropped 12 bases, with 22 bases sitting between them. This CDR3 is CASKAYSFFVLPLHF. The DNA for the CDR3 is TGTGCCAGCAAGGCCTACTCATTTTTTGTGTTACCCCTCCACTTT.

V and J are TRBV7-9 and TRBJ1-3, with no clear D. Between the trimmed V and J ends, which lost 1 base and 0 bases, there was a span of 4 bases. The CDR3 extends over 14 amino acids. Germline V gives CDR1 SEHNR, CDR2 FQNEAQ (reference sequence). Here the CDR3 reads CASSLGSSGNTIYF. The DNA of the CDR3 is TGTGCCAGCAGCTTAGGGTCCTCTGGAAACACCATATATTTT. Full variable domain (missing parts from reference TRBV7-9 and TRBJ1-3): DTGVSQNPRHKITKRGQNVTFRCDPISEHNRLYWYRQTLGQGPEFLTYFQNEAQLEKSRLLSDRFSAERPKGSFSTLEIQRTEQGDSAMYLCASSLGSSGNTIYFGEGSWLTVV.

By frequency in the sample, this clonotype is medium-sized. This rearrangement joins TRBV19 to TRBJ2-1, with 9 nucleotides matching TRBD2. This CDR3 is 15 amino acids long. The V gene end was trimmed by 5 bases and the J gene end by 7 bases; junction bases not matched to a gene: 9. In germline, CDR1 is LNHDA, CDR2 SQIVND (reference sequence). CDR3 region: CASSLVAGVGNEQFF. In DNA, the CDR3 is TGTGCCAGTAGTCTGGTAGCGGGAGTGGGAAATGAGCAGTTCTTC.

This clonotype appeared a few times. This chain joins TRBV25-1 and TRBJ1-1; D is unclear. The CDR3 sequence is 15 residues long. Trimming stripped 5 bases from V and 2 bases from J, with 15 bases between. The V gene's germline CDR1 is MGHDK and CDR2 SYGVNS. This chain's CDR3 is CASSTQVDSNTEAFF. Written as DNA, the CDR3 is TGTGCCAGCAGTACCCAGGTCGATTCCAACACTGAAGCTTTCTTT.

The chain is built from TRBV20-1 and TRBJ2-1; D call uncertain. With 4 bases removed from V and 1 base from J, the gap between germline ends came to 11 bases. This CDR3 spans 14 amino acids. The germline CDR1 and CDR2 sequences are DFQATT and SNEGSKA (reference sequence). CDR3 in DNA: TGCAGTGCTATTGGGCCAGCGTCCTACAATGAGCAGTTCTTC. Translating gives CSAIGPASYNEQFF.

Ten or more counts support this clonotype. The chain carries TRBV7-9 and TRBJ2-1; 10 nucleotides match TRBD2. Germline trimming cut 4 bases from V and 5 bases from J; bases unmatched to any gene: 8. The CDR3 has 16 residues. CDR1 is SEHNR, CDR2 FQNEAQ, per germline (reference sequence). DNA for the CDR3: TGTGCCAGCAGCTCCCAAGCGGGAGGGGGAGACAATGAGCAGTTCTTC. Translating gives CASSSQAGGGDNEQFF.

This clonotype qualifies as medium-sized. The V and J genes are TRBV29-1 and TRBJ1-4; possibly TRBD1 for D (5 bases). The V end was cut by 4 bases, the J end by 8 bases, with 20 bases between. The CDR3 is 15 amino acids. CDR1 is SQVTM and CDR2 is ANQGSEA in the germline V gene. The CDR3 nucleotides read TGCAGCGTTGTATGGACACCTAAGGGGTGGGAAAAACTGTTTTTT. It encodes CSVVWTPKGWEKLFF.